Included here is one TCR beta chain sequence, with context. The junction departs from the called germline gene at one end, perhaps through a read error. These data belong to a study of CD8 T cells in ankylosing spondylitis. CDR3 length: 16 residues. Germline-derived CDR1 and CDR2 are MRHNA and SNTAGT. A quantitative 5'-RACE method, one with molecular barcodes, was used to make TCR beta libraries. MiXCR, run by TCRdb on the 5' RACE reads, gives a single entry per CDR3 protein. The top ten clones hold 6.8% of a sample with some 250,000 distinct CDR3 sequences, 7.5% to 9% of them seen once. The chain is built from TRBV6-4 and TRBJ2-2; 10 bases are shared with TRBD2. The TCR sequence derives from a male donor with ankylosing spondylitis or in good health (not recorded which). Source material: blood, either unsorted or a sorted T cell fraction (not recorded which). The CDR3 region is CASSDSSSGGAGVLFF. The DNA for the CDR3 is TGTGCCAGCAGTGACTCGTCCAGCGGGGGGGCCGGGGTGCTGTTTTTT.